This T cell receptor beta chain was recovered during a study of T cells in Graves' hyperthyroidism and ophthalmopathy. For the study at large: Prior to any treatment, at the point of initial diagnosis, peripheral blood was collected.

RNA transcripts yielded amplified TCR beta CDR3 regions. HTBI primers were used for first-round RT-PCR of the TCR CDR3. One entry per CDR3 protein results from TCRdb running MiXCR on the multiplex PCR reads. This table holds roughly 96,000 distinct CDR3 sequences, about 51% found once. This clonotype came up many times. Patients between 18 and 65 years old had hyperthyroidism, newly diagnosed and lasting under 2 months. It was 10 ml of fresh peripheral blood that supplied the PBMCs. The specimen was blood. The sequence was collected from a woman aged 40 to 50 with Graves' hyperthyroidism.

The CDR3 region is CSARAGGDGNTIYF. The CDR3 DNA sequence: TGCAGTGCTAGGGCGGGGGGCGATGGAAACACCATATATTTT. The chain combines TRBV20-1 with TRBJ1-3; a possible D gene is TRBD1 (6 bases). CDR3 length: 14 amino acids. The V gene lost 3 bases and the J gene lost 3 bases, with 12 bases spanning the gap. Germline V CDR1 and CDR2: DFQATT, SNEGSKA (reference sequence).